What follows are 19 T cell receptor beta chains derived from one specimen sequenced in a study of blood T cell repertoires in COVID-19 (TCRdb year 2020). The library was built by means of the immunoSEQ multiplex PCR assay. Sourced from immuneACCESS, this table was stored by TCRdb with only in-frame sequences that have V and J called. A share of the clones is absent; for the studies checked, an unresolved V gene accounts for under half, and the remainder has no known explanation. The sample yields roughly 63,000 clones; around 85% were counted once. The top ten hold nearly 10% of the sample. What was sequenced was peripheral blood. These receptors were obtained from a human donor in a cohort sampled during active COVID-19.

The rearrangement joins TRBV28 to TRBJ2-7, with D perhaps TRBD1 (5 bases). Germline CDR1 is MDHEN and CDR2 is SYDVKM. Trimming stripped 7 bases from V and 2 bases from J, with 18 bases between. The CDR3 sequence is 15 residues long. CDR3 sequence reads: CASTEISGPAYEQYF. CDR3 nucleotide sequence: TGTGCCAGCACCGAAATTTCAGGGCCCGCCTACGAGCAGTACTTC.

The V gene is TRBV7-2, the J gene TRBJ2-3; TRBD2 agrees at 7 bases. Trimming took 5 bases from V and 1 from J; bases not matched to a gene: 3. Germline V gene lookup returns CDR1 SGHTA and CDR2 FQGNSA. This CDR3 region has 14 residues. The CDR3 sequence: CASSASGRTDTQYF. CDR3 coding DNA: TGTGCCAGCAGCGCTAGCGGTCGCACAGATACGCAGTATTTT.

The chain joins TRBV19 to TRBJ1-1; D might be TRBD1 (5 bases). V was clipped by 10 bases and J by 7 bases, with 13 bases between them. Germline V gives CDR1 LNHDA, CDR2 SQIVND (reference sequence). The CDR3 has 11 residues. CDR3 nucleotides: TGTGCCACCTTTCAGGGTCTTGAAGCTTTCTTT. As protein: CATFQGLEAFF.

This clone was observed many times. This rearrangement joins TRBV6-4 to TRBJ2-3, with 12 positions matching TRBD2. The V gene's germline CDR1 is MRHNA and CDR2 SNTAGT. The CDR3 runs 16 residues. Losses at the gene ends were 3 bases for V and 2 bases for J; bases not matched to a gene: 3. The CDR3 sequence: CASSELAGGPTDTQYF. For the CDR3, the DNA is TGTGCCAGCAGTGAGCTAGCGGGAGGGCCCACAGATACGCAGTATTTT.

The rearrangement joins TRBV5-5 to TRBJ2-1; 7 bases fit TRBD2. V lost 0 bases to trimming and J lost 7 bases; unmatched junction nucleotides: 7. This CDR3 has 15 residues. CDR1 is SGHKS, CDR2 YYEKEE, per germline (reference sequence). The chain's CDR3 is CASSLVVGGANEQFF. In nucleotides, the CDR3 is TGTGCCAGCAGCTTGGTTGTGGGAGGGGCTAATGAGCAGTTCTTC.

The V gene is TRBV19, the J gene TRBJ1-2; possible D gene TRBD1, 6 bases. Germline V gene sequence: CDR1 LNHDA, CDR2 SQIVND (reference sequence). This CDR3 has 13 residues. Trimming removed 5 bases at V and 5 bases at J, with 12 bases between. CDR3 in amino acids: CASSVDSGYGYTF. The CDR3 DNA follows: TGTGCCAGTAGTGTGGACAGCGGTTATGGCTACACCTTC.

The chain joins TRBV5-1 to TRBJ2-2; D gene ambiguous. Trimming removed 0 bases at V and 7 bases at J, with 7 bases between. The CDR3 has 13 residues. CDR1 and CDR2 (germline): SGHRS, YFSETQ. The CDR3 DNA follows: TGCGCCAGCAGCTTGGGAGCTGGCGGGGAGCTGTTTTTT. Amino acids: CASSLGAGGELFF.

CDR3 residues: CASEGSSGNTIYF. CDR3 DNA sequence: TGTGCCAGCGAGGGATCATCTGGAAACACCATATATTTT. The chain carries TRBV6-5 and TRBJ1-3; D is unresolved. The V end lost 8 bases, the J end lost 1 base, and 9 bases lay between the germline ends. The CDR3 length is 13 residues. Germline V gene data show CDR1 as MNHEY and CDR2 as SVGAGI.

This sequence joins TRBV4-1 and TRBJ2-1, with 11 bases lining up with TRBD2. The junction had 6 bases not matched to a gene; V was cut back by 3 bases and J by 5 bases. CDR1 is MGHRA and CDR2 is YSYEKL in the germline V gene. The CDR3 is 16 amino acids. In DNA, the CDR3 is TGCGCCAGCAGCCATAGGGGACTAGCGGATGACAATGAGCAGTTCTTC. Its protein product is CASSHRGLADDNEQFF.

On this clone itself: Other DNA sequences within the sample encode an identical CDR3. The CDR3 DNA reads TGTGCCAGCTCACCAGGCCAGAACACTGAAGCTTTCTTT. It translates to CASSPGQNTEAFF. The rearrangement links TRBV18 to TRBJ1-1; no definite D call. Germline CDR1 is KGHSH and CDR2 is LQKENI. The CDR3 covers 13 residues. The V gene lost 2 bases and the J gene lost 1 base, with 5 bases spanning the gap.

The chain is built from TRBV6-4 and TRBJ2-1; the D is unclear. Germline V gene lookup returns CDR1 MRHNA and CDR2 SNTAGT. Between the trimmed V and J ends, which lost 3 bases and 7 bases, there was a span of 10 bases. The CDR3 contains 13 residues. The CDR3 sequence: CASSERPENEQFF. The CDR3 DNA follows: TGTGCCAGCAGTGAAAGACCGGAGAATGAGCAGTTCTTC.

The genes are TRBV29-1 and TRBJ1-3; 8 nucleotides align to TRBD1. The CDR3 loop spans 15 amino acids. With 0 bases clipped from V and 5 bases from J, the junction kept 6 bases outside the gene matches. Germline values: CDR1 SQVTM, CDR2 ANQGSEA. CDR3 residues: CSVEDMQGARNTIYF. The CDR3 nucleotides read TGCAGCGTTGAAGACATGCAGGGGGCTAGAAACACCATATATTTT. Full variable domain (remainder filled in from reference TRBV29-1 and TRBJ1-3): SAVISQKPSRDICQRGTSLTIQCQVDSQVTMMFWYRQQPGQSLTLIATANQGSEATYESGFVIDKFPISRPNLTFSTLTVSNMSPEDSSIYLCSVEDMQGARNTIYFGEGSWLTVV.

This rearrangement joins TRBV27 to TRBJ2-7; 8 nucleotides align to TRBD1. The V and J ends lost 6 bases and 1 base, in that order; junction bases with no gene match: 8. CDR3 length: 15 amino acids. Germline lookup yields CDR1 MNHEY and CDR2 SMNVEV (reference sequence). The CDR3 loop reads CASRIQGAVSYEQYF. The CDR3 DNA is TGTGCCAGCAGGATTCAGGGGGCCGTTTCCTACGAGCAGTACTTC.

J is TRBJ1-2 and V is TRBV11-2; D gene ambiguous. This CDR3 region has 12 residues. Germline CDR1 SGHAT, CDR2 FQNNGV. Between the trimmed V and J ends, which lost 8 bases and 0 bases, there was a span of 7 bases. The CDR3 is CASQEANYGYTF. CDR3 in DNA: TGTGCCAGCCAGGAGGCTAACTATGGCTACACCTTC.

The chain joins TRBV25-1 to TRBJ2-3; 7 bases align to TRBD1. The V gene's germline CDR1 is MGHDK and CDR2 SYGVNS. CDR3 length: 13 residues. V was pared by 7 bases and J by 1 base, with 2 bases of the junction left unmatched. In nucleotides, the CDR3 is TGTGCCAGCACAGGGGGAGGCACAGATACGCAGTATTTT. It yields the protein CASTGGGTDTQYF.

This clone has more than one count but fewer than ten. The chain recombines TRBV10-3 with TRBJ1-2; no firm D call. The V end was cut by 10 bases, the J end by 0 bases, with 18 bases between. This CDR3 has 15 residues. Per the germline V gene, CDR1 is ENHRY and CDR2 is SYGVKD. The CDR3 coding sequence is TGTGCCACCCTAGCAAAGACGGCAGCTAACTATGGCTACACCTTC. Translating it yields CATLAKTAANYGYTF.

The gene calls are TRBV28 and TRBJ2-5; D gene unclear. Between the trimmed V and J ends, which lost 3 bases and 3 bases, there was a span of 17 bases. Germline lookup yields CDR1 MDHEN and CDR2 SYDVKM. This CDR3 has 16 amino acids. CDR3 protein: CASSFTFSGPKETQYF. As DNA, the CDR3 is TGTGCCAGCAGTTTTACCTTCTCAGGCCCGAAAGAGACCCAGTACTTC.

The gene calls are TRBV27 and TRBJ1-1; 7 bases align to TRBD1. The CDR3 length is 16 residues. Germline loops: CDR1 MNHEY, CDR2 SMNVEV (reference sequence). Trimming cost V 5 bases and J 3 bases; bases outside gene matches: 12. In DNA form, the CDR3 reads TGTGCCAGCAGTCCCAGTACAGGGGAATGGGACACTGAAGCTTTCTTT. Translated, it gives CASSPSTGEWDTEAFF.

This chain connects TRBV11-2 to TRBJ1-1; D not certain. CDR1 and CDR2 (germline): SGHAT, FQNNGV. This CDR3 spans 16 amino acids. V lost 1 base, J lost 1 base, and 13 bases lay in between. The CDR3 region has the DNA TGTGCCAGCAGCTTAGGGTTGTACGAGGGGAACACTGAAGCTTTCTTT. It encodes CASSLGLYEGNTEAFF.